These T cell receptor beta chains were read from a single sample in a study of beta chain features in type 1 diabetes. Method: immunoSEQ multiplex PCR; TCRdb's copy keeps in-frame clones and lacks some. Of a few hundred thousand clones listed, 30% are singletons. The sequenced material came from naive CD4+ T cells from blood. These receptors all stem from a man younger than 35 in good health. CDR3s include the opening cysteine and the closing phenylalanine or tryptophan. D genes are given only for firm matches. For some rows the clone size is stated as once, few or many, or as a class when expanded; others skip it.

size	V	J	D	CDR3	DNA
-	TRBV6-5	TRBJ2-1	-	CASSQRSPSYNEQFF	TGTGCCAGCAGCCAACGCTCCCCCTCCTACAATGAGCAGTTCTTC
-	TRBV27	TRBJ2-1	-	CASSSLWLRDEQFF	TGTGCCAGCAGTTCCCTCTGGTTAAGGGATGAGCAGTTCTTC
few	TRBV25-1	TRBJ2-3	TRBD1	CASSDGQGAADTQYF	TGTGCCAGCAGTGACGGACAGGGGGCCGCAGATACGCAGTATTTT
few	TRBV5-1	TRBJ2-3	-	CASSLEPDTQYF	TGCGCCAGCAGCTTGGAGCCAGATACGCAGTATTTT
-	TRBV28	TRBJ1-2	TRBD1	CASRTGRGYTF	TGTGCCAGCAGGACAGGGAGGGGCTACACCTTC
-	TRBV4-3	TRBJ2-5	-	CASSQEPSAETQYF	TGCGCCAGCAGCCAAGAGCCCAGCGCGGAGACCCAGTACTTC
-	TRBV29-1	TRBJ2-6	TRBD1	CSVLGQGNTGANVLTF	TGCAGCGTCCTAGGACAGGGAAACACTGGGGCCAACGTCCTGACTTTC
-	TRBV30	TRBJ2-1	-	CALGLGNEQFF	TGTGCCTTAGGCCTGGGAAATGAGCAGTTCTTC
-	TRBV9	TRBJ2-2	TRBD1	CASSVPGQTNTGELFF	TGTGCCAGCAGCGTACCGGGACAGACGAACACCGGGGAGCTGTTTTTT
-	TRBV29-1	TRBJ1-1	TRBD1	CSASGTDTEAFF	TGCAGCGCCTCCGGGACAGACACTGAAGCTTTCTTT
-	TRBV28	TRBJ1-2	TRBD1	CASSLPQTGTYGYTF	TGTGCCAGCAGTTTACCTCAGACAGGGACCTATGGCTACACCTTC
once	TRBV5-4	TRBJ2-1	-	CASSLDPDSLRFF	TGTGCCAGCAGCTTGGACCCGGACAGCCTACGGTTCTTC
few	TRBV29-1	TRBJ2-7	TRBD1	CSVVSISTGSSYEQYF	TGCAGCGTTGTTTCAATATCGACAGGGAGCTCCTACGAGCAGTACTTC
few	TRBV29-1	TRBJ2-5	-	CSVDRVQETQYF	TGCAGCGTTGACAGGGTCCAAGAGACCCAGTACTTC
-	TRBV14	TRBJ2-2	-	CASSLALSGELFF	TGTGCCAGCAGCCTCGCGTTGTCCGGGGAGCTGTTTTTT
-	TRBV14	TRBJ2-1	TRBD2	CASSQAGGNEQFF	TGTGCCAGCAGCCAAGCGGGGGGCAATGAGCAGTTCTTC
-	TRBV27	TRBJ1-4	-	CASSSRHTNEKLFF	TGTGCCAGCAGTTCTCGTCATACTAATGAAAAACTGTTTTTT
-	TRBV5-1	TRBJ2-5	-	CASSLGHSQGETQYF	TGCGCCAGCAGCTTGGGACACTCCCAGGGGGAGACCCAGTACTTC
-	TRBV28	TRBJ2-7	TRBD2	CATFLAGTYEQYF	TGTGCCACCTTCTTAGCGGGAACCTACGAGCAGTACTTC
few	TRBV9	TRBJ2-7	-	CASSVVASSGEQYF	TGTGCCAGCAGCGTAGTGGCATCGAGTGGCGAGCAGTACTTC
few	TRBV18	TRBJ2-4	-	CASSPQERLAKNIQYF	TGTGCCAGCTCACCCCAAGAAAGACTAGCCAAAAACATTCAGTACTTC
-	TRBV7-2	TRBJ2-1	TRBD2	CASSSSGGASLRYNEQFF	TGTGCCAGCAGCTCCTCCGGGGGGGCTAGCCTGAGATACAATGAGCAGTTCTTC
few	TRBV30	TRBJ2-7	TRBD1	CAWSLDRGIGYEQYF	TGTGCCTGGAGTCTGGACAGGGGAATTGGGTACGAGCAGTACTTC
-	TRBV9	TRBJ2-1	TRBD2	CASRASGSTYNEQFF	TGTGCCAGCAGAGCAAGCGGGAGCACCTACAATGAGCAGTTCTTC
few	TRBV5-4	TRBJ2-3	-	CASSSRTEARDTQYF	TGTGCCAGCAGCTCCAGGACGGAAGCCAGGGATACGCAGTATTTT
few	TRBV27	TRBJ1-2	TRBD1	CASSSGQGAGGYTF	TGTGCCAGCAGTTCGGGACAGGGGGCTGGTGGCTACACCTTC
few	TRBV7-2	TRBJ2-7	-	CATLLGSLSYEQYF	TGTGCCACCCTACTTGGGAGTTTGTCCTACGAGCAGTACTTC
-	TRBV19	TRBJ2-2	-	CASMVSGAGELFF	TGTGCCAGTATGGTTTCAGGGGCCGGGGAGCTGTTTTTT
-	TRBV2	TRBJ2-1	-	CASSEGISAHEQFF	TGTGCCAGCAGTGAAGGTATTAGCGCCCATGAGCAGTTCTTC
few	TRBV15	TRBJ2-1	TRBD1	CATSSLRDSGFF	TGTGCCACCAGCAGCCTCCGGGACAGCGGGTTCTTC
few	TRBV7-2	TRBJ2-1	-	CASSPGLGWEQFF	TGTGCCAGCAGCCCCGGACTGGGCTGGGAGCAGTTCTTC
few	TRBV29-1	TRBJ2-1	-	CSVDLRLTNEQFF	TGCAGCGTTGACCTCAGGTTGACTAATGAGCAGTTCTTC
-	TRBV7-2	TRBJ2-5	-	CASSRYQETQYF	TGTGCCAGCAGCCGGTACCAAGAGACCCAGTACTTC
-	TRBV4-1	TRBJ2-1	TRBD1	CASSHPLRGQGNREQFF	TGCGCCAGCAGCCACCCGCTAAGGGGACAGGGGAACAGGGAGCAGTTCTTC
few	TRBV28	TRBJ1-2	-	CASSLSSYGYTF	TGTGCCAGCAGTTTATCCAGCTATGGCTACACCTTC
few	TRBV29-1	TRBJ1-1	-	CSVEEVGNTEAFF	TGCAGCGTTGAAGAGGTCGGGAACACTGAAGCTTTCTTT
few	TRBV5-1	TRBJ1-2	-	CASSLSAGAVPNYGYTF	TGCGCCAGCAGCTTGTCGGCAGGGGCGGTACCAAACTATGGCTACACCTTC
few	TRBV29-1	TRBJ2-5	-	CSASRGQETQYF	TGCAGCGCCTCAAGGGGCCAAGAGACCCAGTACTTC
-	TRBV4-3	TRBJ2-7	TRBD2	CASSQVPAGGYEQYF	TGCGCCAGCAGCCAAGTTCCAGCGGGAGGTTACGAGCAGTACTTC